The rows below give T cell receptor beta chains drawn from one sample of a study of T cells after yellow fever vaccination. Each CDR3 protein is one row after TCRdb ran MiXCR on the 5' RACE reads. The table lists under 55,000 distinct CDR3 sequences, about 7% of them singletons. The starting material was CD8+ T cells not binding an NS4B(214-222) dextramer, sorted from PBMCs, obtained 45 days after the yellow fever booster vaccination. Source of these receptors: a man younger than 45 who received the YFV17D yellow fever vaccine. Both conserved end residues are part of each CDR3. A D gene is named only where the DNA matches it firmly. Rows give clone size only sometimes, using once, few, many, or a class for an expanded clone.

clone_size d_call j_call v_call cdr3_nt cdr3_aa
many NA TRBJ2-7 TRBV20-1 TGCAGTGCTAATCCTATGGGACCGTTCTACGAGCAGTACTTC CSANPMGPFYEQYF
many TRBD1 TRBJ2-7 TRBV5-5 TGTGCCAGCAGCTTGATGCCGGGACAGACCTACGAGCAGTACTTC CASSLMPGQTYEQYF
few NA TRBJ2-7 TRBV29-1 TGCAGCGTTGTCCCGGGGTTAGCGAGCTCCTACGAGCAGTACTTC CSVVPGLASSYEQYF
many TRBD1 TRBJ2-3 TRBV4-3 TGCGCCAGCAGCCTACAGCCTCAGGGGGCGCTTGCAACAGATACGCAGTATTTT CASSLQPQGALATDTQYF
NA NA TRBJ1-5 TRBV30 TGTGCCTGGAGTCGGGGGAACAATCAGCCCCAGCATTTT CAWSRGNNQPQHF
many NA TRBJ2-5 TRBV6-5 TGTGCCAGCAGCCCTATGGGTGAGACCCAGTACTTC CASSPMGETQYF
many NA TRBJ2-2 TRBV21-1 TGTGCCAGCATCCCGGACAGGTCGAACACCGGGGAGCTGTTTTTT CASIPDRSNTGELFF
many TRBD1 TRBJ2-1 TRBV6-2/TRBV6-3 TGTGCCAGCAGACCCCAGGACAGGTCCCCCTACAATGAGCAGTTCTTC CASRPQDRSPYNEQFF
many TRBD1 TRBJ2-1 TRBV7-6 TGTGCCAGCAGCTCGGGACAGTACAATGAGCAGTTCTTC CASSSGQYNEQFF
few NA TRBJ2-7 TRBV5-1 TGCGCCAGCAGCTATGGAAACGGCGAGCAGTACTTC CASSYGNGEQYF
many NA TRBJ2-7 TRBV29-1 TGCAGCGTTGGAGTCTCCTACGAGCAGTACTTC CSVGVSYEQYF
few NA TRBJ1-5 TRBV15 TGTGCCACCAGCACTTTATTCGGACAGCAAAATCAGCCCCAGCATTTT CATSTLFGQQNQPQHF
many TRBD2 TRBJ2-1 TRBV18 TGTGCCAGCTCACCAGATGGACTAGCGGGATACAATGAGCAGTTCTTC CASSPDGLAGYNEQFF
many TRBD1 TRBJ2-7 TRBV7-6 TGTGCCAGCAGCTTGGACAGGGGGTACTACGAGCAGTACTTC CASSLDRGYYEQYF
NA TRBD2 TRBJ2-1 TRBV19 TGTGCCAGTAGTCCCGGACTAGCGGGAGTCAATGAGCAGTTCTTC CASSPGLAGVNEQFF
many TRBD2 TRBJ2-1 TRBV7-8 TGTGCCAGCTCACTAGCGGACTACAATGAGCAGTTCTTC CASSLADYNEQFF
many NA TRBJ2-7 TRBV20-1 TGCAGTGCTAGCCCACAGGGAAGCTCCTACGAGCAGTACTTC CSASPQGSSYEQYF
few TRBD2 TRBJ2-1 TRBV5-4 TGTGCCAGCAGCGGAAGCGGGAGAGGATTAGGTGAGCAGTTCTTC CASSGSGRGLGEQFF
many NA TRBJ1-2 TRBV12-3/TRBV12-4 TGTGCCAGCAGTCTCCAACCCCGGGCCCATAATGGCTACACCTTC CASSLQPRAHNGYTF
many NA TRBJ2-4 TRBV7-9 TGTGCCAGCAGCTTCGGGAACATTCAGTACTTC CASSFGNIQYF
many NA TRBJ2-7 TRBV7-2 TGTGCCAGCAGCTCAGTAGGCGAGCAGTACTTC CASSSVGEQYF
many TRBD2 TRBJ2-7 TRBV3-1 TGTGCCAGCAGCCAAGATACCCGAGTAGCGGGAGGTTACGAGCAGTACTTC CASSQDTRVAGGYEQYF
many NA TRBJ2-7 TRBV12-3/TRBV12-4 TGTGCCAGCAGCGCCACAGGGCTGAGTGAGCAGTACTTC CASSATGLSEQYF
many NA TRBJ2-7 TRBV24-1 TGTGCCACCAGTGATGGGCGGATCTCCTACGAGCAGTACTTC CATSDGRISYEQYF
few NA TRBJ2-7 TRBV7-9 TGTGCCAGCACCTCGTCGACTAAAAACTACGAGCAGTACTTC CASTSSTKNYEQYF
many NA TRBJ2-5 TRBV5-5 TGTGCCAGCAGCTTGGAAGGGGCTGAGACCCAGTACTTC CASSLEGAETQYF
NA NA TRBJ1-1 TRBV20-1 TGCAGTGCGGAGAGCGGACAGAGGAGGTCGTTTACTGAAGCTTTCTTT CSAESGQRRSFTEAFF
many TRBD1 TRBJ2-7 TRBV7-2 TGTGCCAGCAGCTCGACAGGGGCGAGTGACGAGCAGTACTTC CASSSTGASDEQYF
NA NA TRBJ1-2 TRBV9 TGTGCCAGCAGCGGTGGTGGTGAAAAGAACTATGGCTACACCTTC CASSGGGEKNYGYTF
many NA TRBJ2-3 TRBV12-3/TRBV12-4 TGTGCCAGCAGTTCGGGCGGGGGCACAGATACGCAGTATTTT CASSSGGGTDTQYF
many TRBD2 TRBJ2-1 TRBV20-1 TGCAGTGCTAGATGGTGGGAGGGCCGGTACAATGAGCAGTTCTTC CSARWWEGRYNEQFF
many NA TRBJ2-7 TRBV25-1 TGTGCCAGCAGTGAATTGGGCGGGACGGTGGACGAGCAGTACTTC CASSELGGTVDEQYF
many NA TRBJ2-5 TRBV9 TGTGCCAGCAGCTACTCCACTGTGGAGACCCAGTACTTC CASSYSTVETQYF
many NA TRBJ2-3 TRBV6-2/TRBV6-3 TGTGCCAGCACCAGGGAGGAAGGTACGCAGTATTTT CASTREEGTQYF
many NA TRBJ2-3 TRBV20-1 TGCAGTGCTAGAGCGCATTCCTCTAGCACAGATACGCAGTATTTT CSARAHSSSTDTQYF
NA NA TRBJ2-1 TRBV19 TGTGCCAGTAGTATAGGGTGGAATGAGCAGTTCTTC CASSIGWNEQFF
many NA TRBJ2-1 TRBV12-3/TRBV12-4 TGTGCCAGCAGTTTAGCGGGTAGCGCTGAGCAGTTCTTC CASSLAGSAEQFF
NA TRBD1 TRBJ1-2 TRBV7-8 TGTGCCAGCAGCTTGGGACAGGGTGACTGGGGCTACACCTTC CASSLGQGDWGYTF
many NA TRBJ2-5 TRBV14 TGTGCCAGCAGCCATACGCGGGACCCACTCCAAGAGACCCAGTACTTC CASSHTRDPLQETQYF
many NA TRBJ2-5 TRBV27 TGTGCCAGCAGTCCCTCCGTGACACAAGAGACCCAGTACTTC CASSPSVTQETQYF
many TRBD2 TRBJ2-7 TRBV27 TGTGCCAGCAGTTTCGGGACTAGCTACGAGCAGTACTTC CASSFGTSYEQYF
many NA TRBJ2-1 TRBV11-2 TGTGCCACAAGTCGGGGTTTGAATGAGCAGTTCTTC CATSRGLNEQFF
many TRBD1 TRBJ2-3 TRBV20-1 TGCAGTGCTAGCGCCGGGACAGGGAGGACAGATACGCAGTATTTT CSASAGTGRTDTQYF
many TRBD2 TRBJ2-3 TRBV9 TGTGCCAGCAGCGTAGAGCCCGGACTAGCGGTCACAGATACGCAGTATTTT CASSVEPGLAVTDTQYF
many NA TRBJ2-3 TRBV20-1 TGCAGTGCTAGACCAGGGACCCAATTTTCGGATACGCAGTATTTT CSARPGTQFSDTQYF
NA TRBD1 TRBJ2-1 TRBV4-1 TGCGCCAGCAGCCAAGATCTACAGGGGCGTACAAATGAGCAGTTCTTC CASSQDLQGRTNEQFF
NA NA TRBJ1-4 TRBV19 TGTGCCAGTAATACAGGGTCCCCGGCGAAACTGTTTTTT CASNTGSPAKLFF
many TRBD1 TRBJ2-1 TRBV24-1 TGTGCCACCAGTGATCGGACAGGGAAGAGCTCCTACAATGAGCAGTTCTTC CATSDRTGKSSYNEQFF